This T cell receptor beta chain was recorded in a study of T cell clonality in common variable immunodeficiency (dated by TCRdb to the mid-2010s). The CDR3 starts with the cysteine, ends with the phenylalanine, and has 15 residues. The DNA shown is the part of the CDR3 that was read: 36 bases, in frame from base 1. V was cut back by 5 bases and J by 3 bases, leaving a gap of 11 bases between them. Sequences SGHVS (CDR1) and FQNEAQ (CDR2) are obtained from the germline V gene. CVID samples and control samples contributed equivalent amounts of genomic DNA as sequencing input. For every sample, a 60 bp segment covering the rearranged TCRbeta CDR3 region was amplified and then sequenced. The immunoSEQ assay, a bias-corrected multiplex PCR combined with high-throughput sequencing, was used for TCRbeta amplification. The study's own analysis went as follows. Every unique nucleotide sequence was considered a clone and was annotated with V, D and J genes, copy number and frequency. Sequences were labeled productive if in frame, and non-productive if out of frame or containing stop codons. As previously described, clonality was calculated on the basis of Shannon's entropy. The predicted amino acid sequences of productive clones were used to derive mean CDR3 Kyte-Doolittle hydropathy. The R hclust function was used to hierarchically cluster scaled V gene usage with Manhattan distance and complete linkage. Sharing of clones by CDR3 amino acid sequence was evaluated by resampling 12 repertoires per group over 100 rounds. The repertoires were searched for some 70 published EBV-specific TCRbeta sequences and 200 to 300 published CMV-specific TCRbeta sequences. A couple of CVID samples yielding fewer than 10,000 sequences were excluded from analysis, leaving approximately 46 CVID repertoires. TCRdb mirrors the immuneACCESS table, restricted to in-frame sequences. Some clones are absent from its copies; in checked studies, under half trace to an unresolved V gene, and the reason for the others is unknown. V and J calls and clone size are those listed in that table; D and trimming were worked out from the DNA. With tens of thousands of clones recorded, this sample contains no clone counted only once. The leading ten clones occupy roughly 1.6% of the sample.

Study-level results and caveats: Patient heterogeneity within the CVID cohort put limits on correlating repertoire features with clinical complications. Although equal DNA input was used, an average of approximately 82,000 unique sequences per sample was obtained for controls, compared with some 34,000 for CVID samples. According to the authors, figuring out what caused the increased clonality in CVID would require sequencing the repertoires of T cell subpopulations. CVID TCRbeta sequences were reported to have fewer deletions and N-nucleotide insertions and to lack highly modified clones with 13 or more V deletions. CVID subjects shared fewer TCRbeta clones with each other than healthy controls did (p < 0.0001). Increased TCRbeta clonality was found in CVID subjects compared with healthy controls (t-test p = 0.018), with the increase being most characteristic of about a third of subjects.

Most CVID patients and most healthy controls were of Caucasian heritage. From each donor, roughly 5 to 8 ml of heparinized peripheral whole blood was collected. TCRbeta CDR3 repertoires were sequenced from genomic DNA of adults with common variable immune deficiency (CVID) and healthy adult controls. There were around 22 healthy adult volunteers in the control group (about 12 female and around ten male), ranging in age from about 23 to 75 years, with a mean age of approximately 34. Diluted blood was density-centrifuged over Hypaque 1077 or Ficoll-Paque to isolate peripheral blood mononuclear cells. Genomic DNA was obtained from unsorted mononuclear cells using either Qiagen column purification or a centrifugation-based method. This clone showed up many times. What this receptor recognizes is not known. The DNA ends 3 residues before the CDR3 does, and the rest of the CDR3 is filled in from the germline J gene.

The chain is made from TRBV7-8 and TRBJ1-6, with TRBD1 perhaps the D gene, on 5 matching bases. This receptor was obtained from a person between 18 and 75 years old in good health. The sequencing input was peripheral blood mononuclear cells. The sequenced CDR3 bases are TGTGCCAGCAGCAACAGGCTGATCTATAATTCACCC. This gives the protein CASSNRLIYNSP. The whole CDR3 is CASSNRLIYNSPLHF.